Shown below are 27 T cell receptor beta chains from a single sample sequenced in a study of breast tumors, draining lymph nodes, adjacent tissues. Via MiXCR, TCRdb re-called the multiplex PCR reads, giving one row per CDR3 protein. The table includes over 250,000 distinct CDR3 sequences, under 35% detected once. Samples came from axillary lymph nodes draining the breast cancer. Sequences were obtained from axillary lymph node tissue. All receptors come from a female donor with breast cancer. Some clones in this sample may be carry-over from other donors' samples.

At least ten counts were recorded for this clonotype. The chain carries TRBV5-6 and TRBJ2-7, with D maybe TRBD2 (6 bases). Germline values: CDR1 SGHDT, CDR2 YYEEEE. This CDR3 is 14 amino acids long. Trimming left V 4 bases short and J 1 base short, with 12 bases between. The CDR3 region has the DNA TGTGCCAGCAGCCTCCGGGAGACATCCTACGAGCAGTACTTC. This encodes CASSLRETSYEQYF.

The gene calls are TRBV3-1 and TRBJ2-1, with D unresolved. The ends were cut back, 1 base at V and 7 bases at J, with 8 bases in the middle. Germline CDR1 LGHDT, CDR2 YNNKEL (reference sequence). CDR3 size: 13 residues. The CDR3 DNA sequence: TGTGCCAGCAGCCAAGCTAGTAGGAATGAGCAGTTCTTC. Encoded protein: CASSQASRNEQFF.

This clonotype appeared many times. The rearrangement links TRBV5-6 to TRBJ2-7; 7 nucleotides agree with TRBD2. This CDR3 comprises 17 residues. The germline V gene has CDR1 SGHDT and CDR2 YYEEEE. V lost 2 bases, J lost 0 bases, and 11 bases stayed unmatched. CDR3 in DNA: TGTGCCAGCAGCTTTAGAGGAGGTCGGGACTACTCCTACGAGCAGTACTTC. This encodes CASSFRGGRDYSYEQYF.

The CDR3 region is CASSSQLAGGREQYF. The CDR3, as DNA: TGTGCCAGCAGTTCCCAGCTAGCGGGAGGGAGGGAGCAGTACTTC. The rearrangement uses TRBV28 and TRBJ2-7; TRBD2 agrees at 12 bases. Per germline, CDR1 MDHEN and CDR2 SYDVKM. V trimming: 4 bases; J trimming: 7 bases; junction bases outside the gene matches: 8. This CDR3 region has 15 residues.

This clonotype has more than one count but fewer than ten. The J gene is TRBJ2-7, the V gene TRBV18; 10 positions agree with TRBD2. This CDR3 has 15 amino acids. The V gene end was trimmed by 8 bases and the J gene end by 2 bases; junction bases not matched to a gene: 9. Germline V lookup: CDR1 KGHSH, CDR2 LQKENI. Here the CDR3 DNA reads TGTGCCAGCAGCCGAAGGACTAGCGGAGCCTACGAGCAGTACTTC. It codes for CASSRRTSGAYEQYF.

To note about this clonotype: This clone may be a read error of a much larger clone one base away. V gene TRBV20-1 combines with J gene TRBJ1-2, with 8 nucleotides matching TRBD1. Germline V gene sequence: CDR1 DFQATT, CDR2 SNEGSKA (reference sequence). CDR3 size: 14 residues. Here the CDR3 reads CSASSRDRLLGYIF. The CDR3 bases are TGCAGTGCTAGCTCGCGGGACAGGCTCCTGGGCTACATCTTC.

The rearrangement uses TRBV20-1 and TRBJ1-4; D possibly corresponds to TRBD1 (6 bases). The CDR3 contains 12 residues. The V and J ends lost 1 base and 8 bases respectively, with 8 bases between them. Germline CDR1 and CDR2: DFQATT and SNEGSKA (reference sequence). The CDR3 nucleotides are TGCAGTGCTAGAGTCAGGGGAGAAAAACTGTTTTTT. Protein sequence: CSARVRGEKLFF.

There are many counts of this clonotype. The rearrangement joins TRBV27 to TRBJ2-7; 10 nucleotides match TRBD1. The CDR3 loop spans 13 amino acids. Trimming cost V 6 bases and J 2 bases; bases outside gene matches: 1. The V gene's germline CDR1 is MNHEY and CDR2 SMNVEV (reference sequence). The CDR3 nucleotides are TGTGCCAGCAGGGGACAGGGGACCTACGAGCAGTACTTC. Amino acid sequence: CASRGQGTYEQYF.

V and J are TRBV29-1 and TRBJ1-4; no definite D call. CDR3 size: 14 residues. CDR1 and CDR2 (germline): SQVTM, ANQGSEA. The V end lost 2 bases, the J end lost 7 bases, and 14 bases lay between the germline ends. CDR3 amino acids: CSVEPRMEGEKLFF. The CDR3 DNA reads as TGCAGCGTTGAACCCCGGATGGAAGGTGAAAAACTGTTTTTT.

This clonotype was observed a handful of times. V usage is TRBV6-2 or TRBV6-3 and J usage is TRBJ2-1; 8 nucleotides match TRBD2. J gave up 6 bases and V 6 bases, and 10 bases lay outside the gene matches. The length of the CDR3 is 15 residues. The germline CDR1 and CDR2 sequences are MNHEY and SVGEGT. The CDR3: CASRTAGAPPNEQFF. Here the CDR3 DNA reads TGTGCCAGCAGAACAGCGGGAGCGCCACCCAATGAGCAGTTCTTC.

This clonotype was seen ten or more times. This chain uses TRBV2 with TRBJ2-7; D perhaps matches TRBD2 (6 bases). CDR3 length: 14 residues. CDR1 SNHLY and CDR2 FYNNEI come from the germline V gene. Between the trimmed V and J ends, which lost 8 bases and 2 bases, there was a span of 16 bases. Written as DNA, the CDR3 is TGTGCCAGCGGGCGGGGCTCCCAAACCTACGAGCAGTACTTC. Encoded protein: CASGRGSQTYEQYF.

As concerns this clonotype: A much larger clone sits a single nucleotide away, making a read error possible. J is TRBJ1-6 and V is TRBV24-1, with D maybe TRBD1 (5 bases). Trimming cost V 6 bases and J 10 bases, with 15 bases left between them. From germline, CDR1 is KGHDR and CDR2 SFDVKD. This CDR3 region has 14 residues. The CDR3 sequence is CATSLYAGRSPLHF. The CDR3 nucleotides read TGTGCCACCAGTTTATACGCAGGGAGGTCACCCCTCCACTTT.

This clonotype was counted many times. The chain links TRBV14 to TRBJ1-6; tentatively, D is TRBD1 (5 bases). With 2 bases removed from V and 8 bases from J, the gap between germline ends came to 7 bases. The CDR3 is made up of 13 amino acids. CDR1 and CDR2 from the germline V gene are SGHDN and FVKESK. CDR3 coding DNA: TGTGCCAGCAGCCAACGAGGGGATTCACCCCTCCACTTT. Translating it yields CASSQRGDSPLHF.

This clonotype occurred many times. The gene calls are TRBV10-3 and TRBJ2-1, with 8 bases lining up with TRBD2. V shed 3 bases, J shed 6 bases, and the junction held 13 bases outside the gene matches. The germline CDR1 and CDR2 sequences are ENHRY and SYGVKD. The CDR3 contains 17 residues. CDR3: CAISDSGRAGGGNEQFF. As DNA, the CDR3 is TGTGCCATCAGTGACTCGGGGAGGGCCGGGGGGGGCAATGAGCAGTTCTTC.

This clonotype was seen repeatedly, ten times or more. The V and J genes are TRBV14 and TRBJ2-2; tentative D call: TRBD1 (6 bases). Germline loops: CDR1 SGHDN, CDR2 FVKESK. With 1 base removed from V and 1 base from J, the gap between germline ends came to 16 bases. The CDR3 has 18 residues. CDR3 DNA: TGTGCCAGCAGCCAAGCCCCCCCGACAGGTTGGAACACCGGGGAGCTGTTTTTT. As protein: CASSQAPPTGWNTGELFF.

This clonotype was counted between two and nine times. The chain combines TRBV18 with TRBJ2-7; D not certain. The CDR3 extends over 14 amino acids. V was cut by 2 bases and J by 6 bases, with 14 bases left in between. Germline lookup yields CDR1 KGHSH and CDR2 LQKENI. The CDR3 loop reads CASSPGLTTGEQYF. DNA of the CDR3: TGTGCCAGCTCACCAGGGTTAACGACCGGCGAGCAGTACTTC. Full variable domain (rest looked up from reference TRBV18 and TRBJ2-7): NAGVMQNPRHLVRRRGQEARLRCSPMKGHSHVYWYRQLPEEGLKFMVYLQKENIIDESGMPKERFSAEFPKEGPSILRIQQVVRGDSAAYFCASSPGLTTGEQYFGPGTRLTVT.

The count of this clonotype is one. This rearrangement joins TRBV11-2 to TRBJ1-3; weak D call: TRBD1 (6 bases). The CDR3 has 15 amino acids. Germline values: CDR1 SGHAT, CDR2 FQNNGV. The ends were cut back, 5 bases at V and 1 base at J, with 12 bases in the middle. CDR3 sequence reads: CASSPRTGSGNTIYF. DNA for the CDR3: TGTGCCAGCAGCCCGAGAACAGGGTCTGGAAACACCATATATTTT. The full variable domain, rest sourced from reference TRBV11-2 and TRBJ1-3, is EAGVAQSPRYKIIEKRQSVAFWCNPISGHATLYWYQQILGQGPKLLIQFQNNGVVDDSQLPKDRFSAERLKGVDSTLKIQPAKLEDSAVYLCASSPRTGSGNTIYFGEGSWLTVV.

This clonotype was detected only a few times. A read error may be the cause here, since a much bigger clone is one base away. This chain uses TRBV7-2 with TRBJ2-1; 8 positions match TRBD2. This CDR3 region has 14 residues. The V gene's germline CDR1 is SGHTA and CDR2 FQGNSA. With V trimmed by 7 bases and J by 5 bases, 7 bases remained unmatched. CDR3 sequence: CASISSGLHNEQFF. The DNA for the CDR3 is TGTGCCAGCATATCTAGCGGGCTACACAATGAGCAGTTCTTC.

The rearrangement joins TRBV11-3 to TRBJ2-2; the match to TRBD2 covers 9 bases. J was trimmed by 5 bases and V by 5 bases; bases with no gene match: 6. The length of the CDR3 is 15 residues. CDR1 SGHNT and CDR2 YENEEA come from the germline V gene. CDR3 in amino acids: CASSTDTSGTGELFF. As DNA, the CDR3 is TGTGCCAGCAGCACAGACACTAGCGGGACCGGGGAGCTGTTTTTT.

Details on this clonotype: This may stem from a read error, because a much larger clone lies one nucleotide away. V gene TRBV7-6 combines with J gene TRBJ2-1, with 7 positions matching TRBD2. Germline CDR1 SGHVS, CDR2 FNYEAQ. The CDR3 contains 16 residues. The CDR3 DNA reads TGTGCCAACAGCTCCTCTAGCGGAATTTCCTACAATGAGCAGTTCTTC. The encoded protein is CANSSSSGISYNEQFF.

This clonotype showed up many times. The CDR3 nucleotides read TGTGCCAGCAGCTTGGTTGGGGGACAGGGAGGCGATGGCTACACCTTC. Translated, it gives CASSLVGGQGGDGYTF. The gene calls are TRBV5-5 and TRBJ1-2, with 9 positions matching TRBD1. With V trimmed by 0 bases and J by 6 bases, 9 bases remained unmatched. CDR3 size: 16 residues. CDR1 and CDR2 from the germline V gene are SGHKS and YYEKEE (reference sequence).

The J gene is TRBJ1-1, the V gene TRBV4-3, with D maybe TRBD1 (6 bases). Germline assignment: CDR1 LGHNA and CDR2 YSLEER. Trimming left V 4 bases short and J 1 base short, with 16 bases between. CDR3 length: 16 amino acids. This chain's CDR3 is CASSLLPGHPNTEAFF. The DNA for the CDR3 is TGCGCCAGCAGCCTCCTCCCGGGACACCCGAACACTGAAGCTTTCTTT.

This clonotype appeared a few times. CDR3 in amino acids: CASSQSGQVSGNTIYF. The CDR3 DNA reads as TGTGCCAGCAGCCAATCGGGACAGGTCTCTGGAAACACCATATATTTT. This chain connects TRBV16 to TRBJ1-3, with 8 bases lining up with TRBD1. The V gene's germline CDR1 is KGHSY and CDR2 FQNENV. The CDR3 has 16 residues. After removal of 0 bases from V and 0 bases from J, the junction contained 1 base not matched to a gene.

With regard to this clonotype: Being one base from a much bigger clone, this may be a read error. The CDR3 spells CASSHDRSTDTQYF. CDR3 bases: TGTGCCAGCAGTCACGACAGATCTACAGATACGCAGTATTTT. V is TRBV6-5 and J is TRBJ2-3; TRBD1 might be the D (5 bases). This CDR3 is 14 amino acids long. Germline V gene sequence: CDR1 MNHEY, CDR2 SVGAGI. V dropped 5 bases and J dropped 3 bases, with 12 bases sitting between them.

This clonotype was detected only a few times. The V call is TRBV6-1, the J call TRBJ2-1; 10 nucleotides align to TRBD2. Germline loops: CDR1 MNHNS, CDR2 SASEGT. The ends lost 1 base at V and 4 bases at J; junction bases unmatched: 7. The CDR3 has 17 residues. Here the CDR3 reads CASSEVLSGRGYNEQFF. The CDR3 coding sequence is TGTGCCAGCAGTGAAGTTTTGAGCGGGAGGGGTTACAATGAGCAGTTCTTC.

This clonotype was picked up one time. The chain employs TRBV10-3 and TRBJ2-7, with 8 bases fitting TRBD1. The CDR3 length is 17 residues. The J segment lost 3 bases and the V segment lost 0 bases, leaving 10 bases of the junction unmatched. Germline V CDR1 and CDR2: ENHRY, SYGVKD. The CDR3, as DNA: TGTGCCATCAGTGAGTCGAAACCGGGACAGGCGTACTACGAGCAGTACTTC. This sequence encodes CAISESKPGQAYYEQYF.

In this sample, this clonotype turned up a few times. This may stem from a read error, because a much larger clone lies one nucleotide away. V usage is TRBV6-5 and J usage is TRBJ1-2; D is ambiguous. From germline, CDR1 is MNHEY and CDR2 SVGAGI. The ends were cut back, 5 bases at V and 10 bases at J, with 17 bases in the middle. This CDR3 is built from 13 residues. For the CDR3, the DNA is TGTGCCAGCAGTCACGGTCAGGAGGCGGACTACACCTTC. Protein product: CASSHGQEADYTF.